The rows below give T cell receptor beta chains drawn from one sample of a study of CD4 T cells in relation to SARS-CoV-2 and coronaviruses. Their antigen targets remain unknown. The protocol was immunoSEQ multiplex PCR, while the TCRdb copy is restricted to in-frame clones and leaves out a portion. Of tens of thousands of clones detected, about 79% appear once; the ten largest clones hold 21%. The specimen was CD4+ T cells from PBMCs, cultured in vitro. Receptors originate from a human donor in good health. Each CDR3 is given with its conserved first and last residue. Fields, in order: J gene, D gene, V gene, clone size, CDR3 protein, CDR3 DNA. A D gene is named only where the DNA matches it firmly. Not all rows give a size; the values are once, few, many and, for expanded clones, a class.

J gene: TRBJ1-2
D gene: -
V gene: TRBV6-4
clone size: -
CDR3 protein: CASSDSSGRGYTF
CDR3 DNA: TGTGCCAGCAGTGACTCTAGCGGCAGGGGCTACACCTTC

J gene: TRBJ2-7
D gene: TRBD2
V gene: TRBV5-1
clone size: -
CDR3 protein: CASSLVLAGASSYEQYF
CDR3 DNA: TGCGCCAGCAGCTTGGTCCTAGCGGGGGCCTCCTCCTACGAGCAGTACTTC

J gene: TRBJ2-7
D gene: -
V gene: TRBV5-1
clone size: -
CDR3 protein: CASSDGGPTSYEQYF
CDR3 DNA: TGCGCCAGCAGCGACGGAGGACCCACATCCTACGAGCAGTACTTC

J gene: TRBJ1-1
D gene: -
V gene: TRBV18
clone size: -
CDR3 protein: CASSPQSGKEGTEAFF
CDR3 DNA: TGTGCCAGCTCACCACAATCCGGTAAAGAGGGCACTGAAGCTTTCTTT

J gene: TRBJ2-7
D gene: -
V gene: TRBV12-3/TRBV12-4
clone size: -
CDR3 protein: CASSRGSYEQYF
CDR3 DNA: TGTGCCAGCAGTCGAGGTAGCTACGAGCAGTACTTC

J gene: TRBJ2-3
D gene: -
V gene: TRBV5-1
clone size: once
CDR3 protein: CASSLGELGTDTQYF
CDR3 DNA: TGCGCCAGCAGCTTGGGAGAGTTGGGCACAGATACGCAGTATTTT

J gene: TRBJ1-6
D gene: -
V gene: TRBV9
clone size: -
CDR3 protein: CASSVAVGRNSPLHF
CDR3 DNA: TGTGCCAGCAGCGTGGCAGTCGGTCGAAATTCACCCCTCCACTTT

J gene: TRBJ2-5
D gene: -
V gene: TRBV7-9
clone size: -
CDR3 protein: CASSLLSLGDVETQYF
CDR3 DNA: TGTGCCAGCAGCTTACTCTCACTTGGGGACGTAGAGACCCAGTACTTC

J gene: TRBJ1-6
D gene: -
V gene: TRBV13
clone size: few
CDR3 protein: CASSLGPSPLHF
CDR3 DNA: TGTGCCAGCAGCTTAGGCCCCTCACCCCTCCACTTT

J gene: TRBJ2-7
D gene: TRBD1
V gene: TRBV5-1
clone size: -
CDR3 protein: CASSLSGTGPYEQYF
CDR3 DNA: TGCGCCAGCAGCTTGTCCGGGACAGGGCCCTACGAGCAGTACTTC

J gene: TRBJ1-2
D gene: -
V gene: TRBV21-1
clone size: -
CDR3 protein: CASSKQGRVF
CDR3 DNA: TGTGCCAGCAGCAAGCAGGGGAGGGTTTTC

J gene: TRBJ2-1
D gene: -
V gene: TRBV7-2
clone size: -
CDR3 protein: CASSRQVLGNEQFF
CDR3 DNA: TGTGCCAGCAGTCGACAGGTCCTCGGCAATGAGCAGTTCTTC

J gene: TRBJ2-7
D gene: -
V gene: TRBV30
clone size: -
CDR3 protein: CAWSVKGVLLYYEQYF
CDR3 DNA: TGTGCCTGGAGTGTGAAGGGAGTCCTACTTTATTACGAGCAGTACTTC

J gene: TRBJ2-7
D gene: TRBD2
V gene: TRBV29-1
clone size: -
CDR3 protein: CSVAGGRHEQYF
CDR3 DNA: TGCAGCGTTGCGGGAGGCCGACACGAGCAGTACTTC

J gene: TRBJ2-1
D gene: -
V gene: TRBV10-3
clone size: -
CDR3 protein: CAIQGWDSHSYNEQFF
CDR3 DNA: TGTGCCATTCAGGGCTGGGACTCACATTCCTACAATGAGCAGTTCTTC

J gene: TRBJ1-6
D gene: -
V gene: TRBV6-1
clone size: -
CDR3 protein: CASSSDTFSPLHF
CDR3 DNA: TGTGCCAGCAGTTCTGACACCTTTTCACCCCTCCACTTT

J gene: TRBJ1-1
D gene: -
V gene: TRBV7-2
clone size: -
CDR3 protein: CASSLEGNTEAFF
CDR3 DNA: TGTGCCAGCAGCTTAGAAGGGAACACTGAAGCTTTCTTT

J gene: TRBJ2-1
D gene: TRBD2
V gene: TRBV7-2
clone size: -
CDR3 protein: CASSPSGAYNEQFF
CDR3 DNA: TGTGCCAGCAGCCCTAGCGGGGCCTACAATGAGCAGTTCTTC

J gene: TRBJ1-2
D gene: -
V gene: TRBV12-3/TRBV12-4
clone size: -
CDR3 protein: CASSREYGGYTF
CDR3 DNA: TGTGCCAGCAGCCGGGAATATGGCGGCTACACCTTC